This passage covers 13 T cell receptor beta chains from one sample sequenced in a study of blood T cell repertoires in COVID-19. Sequencing was performed with immunoSEQ multiplex PCR; in TCRdb, only in-frame clones are kept and a portion is missing. The sample includes 190,000 or so clones, about 81% of them seen just once. The specimen sequenced was peripheral blood. Receptors originate from a woman of 80 years or more with COVID-19, enrolled during active disease.

The V gene is TRBV19, the J gene TRBJ1-6; the match to TRBD1 covers 8 bases. The CDR3 runs to 16 residues. Looked up from germline, CDR1 is LNHDA and CDR2 is SQIVND (reference sequence). Unmatched junction bases numbered 12, after V lost 8 bases and J lost 6 bases. The CDR3 sequence is CASGTGGQGTNSPLHF. The DNA for the CDR3 is TGTGCCAGTGGTACAGGCGGACAGGGAACTAATTCACCCCTCCACTTT.

The V and J genes are TRBV2 and TRBJ2-5, with TRBD1 identical over 12 bases. Trimming cost V 6 bases and J 7 bases; bases outside gene matches: 6. CDR3 length equals 14 residues. Germline values: CDR1 SNHLY, CDR2 FYNNEI. CDR3 bases: TGTGCCAGCAGGGGACAGGGGGCGTATGGGACCCAGTACTTC. Translated, it gives CASRGQGAYGTQYF.

This chain connects TRBV27 to TRBJ1-5; D ambiguous. V was cut by 5 bases and J by 6 bases, with 8 bases left in between. The CDR3 consists of 12 residues. Germline V lookup: CDR1 MNHEY, CDR2 SMNVEV (reference sequence). The CDR3 sequence is CASSIPGQPQHF. The CDR3 nucleotides are TGTGCCAGCAGTATCCCGGGTCAGCCCCAGCATTTT.

The J gene is TRBJ2-7, the V gene TRBV4-2; D gene uncertain. CDR1 is LGHNA and CDR2 is YNFKEQ in the germline V gene. The V and J ends lost 0 bases and 0 bases respectively, with 3 bases between them. The CDR3 spans 13 residues. DNA for the CDR3: TGTGCCAGCAGCCAAGACAACTCCTACGAGCAGTACTTC. Amino acid sequence: CASSQDNSYEQYF.

The genes are TRBV7-8 and TRBJ2-1; D not certain. The CDR3 is 15 amino acids. Trimming took off 4 bases at V and 7 bases at J, with 17 bases between the two ends. Germline V gene lookup returns CDR1 SGHVS and CDR2 FQNEAQ. In DNA, the CDR3 is TGTGCCAGCAGCTCCCACTCACAAAACGGGAATGAGCAGTTCTTC. Its protein is CASSSHSQNGNEQFF.

This chain links TRBV30 with TRBJ1-5; maybe TRBD1 (5 bases). V was clipped by 0 bases and J by 6 bases, with 12 bases between them. The CDR3 contains 14 residues. Looked up from germline, CDR1 is GTSNPN and CDR2 is SVGIG (reference sequence). CDR3 in DNA: TGTGCCTGGAGTGTACTGGGGGGAGGTCAGCCCCAGCATTTT. Translation: CAWSVLGGGQPQHF.

About this clone itself: At one end the junction does not follow the germline gene, possibly because of a read error. CDR3 amino acids: CASTESRGAGQPQHF. The DNA of the CDR3 is TGTGCCAGCACTGAAAGCAGGGGGGCGGGTCAGCCCCAGCATTTT. This chain joins TRBV6-1 and TRBJ1-5, with 7 bases aligning to TRBD1. Per germline, CDR1 MNHNS and CDR2 SASEGT. CDR3 length equals 15 residues.

The CDR3 nucleotides are TGTGCCAGCAGCCCGACCGTATTGACAGCTACGTATGGCTACACCTTC. The encoded protein is CASSPTVLTATYGYTF. The J gene is TRBJ1-2, the V gene TRBV28, with D perhaps matching TRBD1 (5 bases). The V and J ends lost 6 bases and 5 bases respectively, with 22 bases between them. Germline CDR1 is MDHEN and CDR2 is SYDVKM. This CDR3 is 16 amino acids long.

The J gene is TRBJ2-2, the V gene TRBV7-6; 7 bases line up with TRBD2. The germline CDR1 and CDR2 sequences are SGHVS and FNYEAQ. CDR3 length: 16 residues. V trimming: 1 base; J trimming: 0 bases; junction bases outside the gene matches: 2. The CDR3 DNA is TGTGCCAGCAGCTTAGAGAGCGGGGCGAACACCGGGGAGCTGTTTTTT. Amino acid sequence: CASSLESGANTGELFF. The complete variable domain, with remaining parts taken from reference TRBV7-6 and TRBJ2-2, reads GAGVSQSPRYKVTKRGQDVALRCDPISGHVSLYWYRQALGQGPEFLTYFNYEAQQDKSGLPNDRFSAERPEGSISTLTIQRTEQRDSAMYRCASSLESGANTGELFFGEGSRLTVL.

This clone was seen repeatedly, ten times or more. This chain connects TRBV7-8 to TRBJ2-2; 9 nucleotides agree with TRBD2. Looked up from germline, CDR1 is SGHVS and CDR2 is FQNEAQ. This CDR3 has 16 residues. The trim removed 5 bases at V and 6 bases at J, leaving 10 bases unmatched. The CDR3 sequence is CASSPLSGRSAGELFF. In nucleotides, the CDR3 is TGTGCCAGCAGCCCACTTAGCGGGAGATCGGCCGGGGAGCTGTTTTTT.

The chain couples TRBV11-2 to TRBJ2-6; D is perhaps TRBD2 (5 bases). Germline-derived CDR1 and CDR2 are SGHAT and FQNNGV. The CDR3 totals 14 residues. Trimming removed 8 bases at V and 2 bases at J, with 10 bases between. This CDR3 is CASSQAAGANVLTF. CDR3 bases: TGTGCCAGCTCCCAAGCGGCTGGGGCCAACGTCCTGACTTTC.

The rearrangement joins TRBV2 to TRBJ1-4; 8 positions agree with TRBD1. CDR1 and CDR2 (germline): SNHLY, FYNNEI. The V segment lost 5 bases and the J segment 1 base; nucleotides outside the gene matches: 6. This CDR3 region has 16 residues. As DNA, the CDR3 is TGTGCCAGCAGTCGAGGACAGGGCATAACTAATGAAAAACTGTTTTTT. Translating it yields CASSRGQGITNEKLFF.

The chain combines TRBV2 with TRBJ2-3; D ambiguous. Looked up from germline, CDR1 is SNHLY and CDR2 is FYNNEI. CDR3 length: 15 residues. V was pared by 4 bases and J by 2 bases, with 13 bases between. The CDR3 loop reads CASSGILRSTDTQYF. Written as DNA, the CDR3 is TGTGCCAGCAGTGGAATCCTTAGATCCACAGATACGCAGTATTTT.